The present T cell receptor beta chain was sequenced within a study of cytomegalovirus exposure and HLA in healthy donors. For this clone: Its matching antigen is unknown.

Primers: 60 Vbeta forward and 13 Jbeta reverse. Generated by immunoSEQ multiplex PCR, the TCRdb table keeps only in-frame clones and is missing some. The sample includes 100,000 to 150,000 clones, roughly 80% of them seen just once. V lost 0 bases to trimming and J lost 0 bases, with 13 bases between them. Germline CDR1 and CDR2: LNHNV and YYDKDF (reference sequence). The CDR3 is made up of 17 amino acids. Findings and limits, study-wide: Whilst most TCR sequences proved rare, a subset of public TCRs occurred across many donors.

The TCR was taken from a woman aged 40 to 50 in good health and CMV-seropositive. The specimen was PBMCs. This rearrangement joins TRBV15 to TRBJ2-3, with D perhaps TRBD1 (7 bases). The CDR3 DNA reads as TGTGCCACCAGCAGAGATCTGACAGGGACTAGCACAGATACGCAGTATTTT. This gives the protein CATSRDLTGTSTDTQYF. Supplemented by reference TRBV15 and TRBJ2-3, the full variable domain reads DAMVIQNPRYQVTQFGKPVTLSCSQTLNHNVMYWYQQKSSQAPKLLFHYYDKDFNNEADTPDNFQSRRPNTSFCFLDIRSPGLGDTAMYLCATSRDLTGTSTDTQYFGPGTRLTVL.